The entry that follows covers one T cell receptor (beta chain) sequence. This entry belongs to a study of T cell changes during pregnancy in multiple sclerosis. Looked up from germline, CDR1 is SGHVS and CDR2 is FQNEAQ. This CDR3 region has 13 residues. The V end lost 5 bases, the J end lost 1 base, and 9 bases lay between the germline ends. TCRdb's copy holds only in-frame clones and misses some; the assay was immunoSEQ multiplex PCR. The data show about 46,000 clones, around 93% seen once. The sequencing used CD8+ T cells from peripheral blood mononuclear cells, collected after pregnancy. The chain has TRBV7-8 and TRBJ2-7, with TRBD2 as a possible D gene (6 bases). This receptor was taken from a female donor with multiple sclerosis, enrolled in a pregnancy study. CDR3 residues: CASSPSGSYEQYF. The CDR3 bases are TGTGCCAGCAGCCCCAGCGGGTCCTACGAGCAGTACTTC.